These 5 T cell receptor beta chains came from one sample sequenced in a study of blood T cell repertoires in COVID-19. Sequencing was performed with immunoSEQ multiplex PCR; in TCRdb, only in-frame clones are kept and a portion is missing. In the table there are approximately 85,000 clones, approximately 92% of which are singletons. Sequencing was done on a sample of peripheral blood. The source is a woman in her fifties or sixties with active COVID-19.

This clone has more than one count but fewer than ten. J is TRBJ2-7 and V is TRBV7-9; 13 bases fit TRBD2. J gave up 5 bases and V 2 bases, and 9 bases lay outside the gene matches. CDR1 and CDR2 from the germline V gene are SEHNR and FQNEAQ (reference sequence). This CDR3 contains 17 residues. CDR3 in DNA: TGTGCCAGCAGCTTATCACTAGCGGGAGGGCCCAAAGACGAGCAGTACTTC. It specifies CASSLSLAGGPKDEQYF.

The chain combines TRBV27 with TRBJ2-3, with TRBD2 matching 7 bases. Germline CDR1 is MNHEY and CDR2 is SMNVEV (reference sequence). J gave up 0 bases and V 7 bases, and 10 bases lay outside the gene matches. The CDR3 contains 16 residues. CDR3 sequence (DNA): TGTGCCAGCACCCCGGGGAGGGCAACTAGCACAGATACGCAGTATTTT. Encoded protein: CASTPGRATSTDTQYF.

This sequence joins TRBV3-1 (or the pseudogene TRBV3-2) and TRBJ2-7; D gene uncertain. In germline, CDR1 is LGHDT, CDR2 YNNKEL (reference sequence). V dropped 5 bases and J dropped 6 bases, with 8 bases sitting between them. The CDR3 has 11 residues. CDR3 nucleotides: TGTGCCAGCAGCTCCCTTTCCGAGCAGTACTTC. This translates into CASSSLSEQYF.

V usage is TRBV5-1 and J usage is TRBJ2-7, with D unresolved. The CDR3 spans 15 residues. Trimming cost V 3 bases and J 0 bases, with 13 bases left between them. Germline V gives CDR1 SGHRS, CDR2 YFSETQ. DNA of the CDR3: TGCGCCAGCAGCTACCTCGATACAAGCTCCTACGAGCAGTACTTC. Amino acid sequence: CASSYLDTSSYEQYF.

The chain joins TRBV7-9 to TRBJ1-2, with D hard to call. Germline V CDR1 and CDR2: SEHNR, FQNEAQ (reference sequence). Between the trimmed V and J ends, which lost 1 base and 2 bases, there was a span of 5 bases. This CDR3 contains 13 residues. The CDR3 DNA reads TGTGCCAGCAGCTTAGAGGAGAACTATGGCTACACCTTC. Amino acids: CASSLEENYGYTF. The full variable domain, its missing parts supplied by reference TRBV7-9 and TRBJ1-2, is DTGVSQNPRHKITKRGQNVTFRCDPISEHNRLYWYRQTLGQGPEFLTYFQNEAQLEKSRLLSDRFSAERPKGSFSTLEIQRTEQGDSAMYLCASSLEENYGYTFGSGTRLTVV.